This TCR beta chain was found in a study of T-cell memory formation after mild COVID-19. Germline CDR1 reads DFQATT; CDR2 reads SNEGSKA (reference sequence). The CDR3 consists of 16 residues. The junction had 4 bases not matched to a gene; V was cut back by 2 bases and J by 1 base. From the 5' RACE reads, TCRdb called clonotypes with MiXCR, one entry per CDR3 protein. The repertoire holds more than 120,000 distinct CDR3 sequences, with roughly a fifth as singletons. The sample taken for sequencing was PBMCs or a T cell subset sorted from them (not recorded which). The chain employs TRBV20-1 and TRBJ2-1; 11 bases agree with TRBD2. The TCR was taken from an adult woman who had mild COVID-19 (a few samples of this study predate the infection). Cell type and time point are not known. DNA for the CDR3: TGCAGTGCTAGAACCGGACTAGCGGGTTCCTACAATGAGCAGTTCTTC. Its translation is CSARTGLAGSYNEQFF.